This T cell receptor beta chain was identified in a study of identifying expanded T cells in peripheral blood. Study-wide findings and caveats: Across healthy donors, higher total template counts meant significantly greater approximately 2-week count variance. Roughly 1.1 clones differed between technical replicates, versus around 16 and 19 over time.

No infections or other immune events were documented during collection. The CDR3 has 15 residues. V lost 4 bases, J lost 3 bases, and 10 bases stayed unmatched. Germline assignment: CDR1 SGHNT and CDR2 YYREEE (reference sequence). Repertoires were generated with immunoSEQ multiplex PCR, while TCRdb's copy carries only in-frame clones and drops some. The sample carries tens of thousands of clones, 84% recorded once. On this clone: Its antigen remains unknown.

The clonotype comes from a person between 18 and 69 years old in good health. The chain joins TRBV5-4 to TRBJ2-7; 7 nucleotides match TRBD2. The sequenced sample was blood. CDR3 DNA sequence: TGTGCCAGCAGCCCCTCACGGGGGGTGAGCTACGAGCAGTACTTC. Translating gives CASSPSRGVSYEQYF.